This T cell receptor beta chain was recorded in a study of OX40 agonist ivuxolimab in advanced cancers. Study-wide context: Dose-escalation subjects each had hepatocellular carcinoma, melanoma, renal cell or head and neck cancer.

As concerns this clone: Its antigen is still unknown.

The study, taken as a whole, reports: Certain nonresponders additionally had low normalized T-cell clonal expansion.

Using immunoSEQ multiplex PCR, the repertoire was profiled, and TCRdb retains in-frame clones only, with some absent. This sample has 25,000 to 35,000 clones; 86% occur once, and the top ten carry about 30%. CDR3 length: 15 amino acids. The germline V and J ends were trimmed by 5 bases and 3 bases, with 16 bases remaining between them. From germline, CDR1 is MDHEN and CDR2 SYDVKM. Sequenced material: CD4+ or CD8+ T cells sorted from blood, taken in a trial of the OX40 agonist ivuxolimab. The source of this sequence is an adult with an advanced solid tumor such as melanoma, head and neck, liver or kidney cancer. This sequence joins TRBV28 and TRBJ2-5; no clear D. Here the CDR3 reads CASSPSVDLEETQYF. CDR3 coding DNA: TGTGCCAGCAGTCCCTCGGTAGACCTGGAAGAGACCCAGTACTTC.